Here is one T cell receptor beta chain with its context. A universal primer site was created by template switching, with the cDNA bearing unique molecular identifiers. MiXCR, applied by TCRdb to the 5' RACE reads, yields one record per CDR3 protein. The table lists roughly 1,500,000 distinct CDR3 sequences, 32% of them singletons. All donors comprised healthy Caucasians. This specimen belongs to a study of identical twins. This CDR3 is 16 amino acids long. Looked up from germline, CDR1 is MNHEY and CDR2 is SMNVEV (reference sequence). V lost 5 bases to trimming and J lost 2 bases; unmatched junction nucleotides: 9.

The sequencing input was cord blood. This clonotype originated in a newborn girl in good health. The chain uses TRBV27 and TRBJ2-3, with TRBD2 matching over 8 bases. The CDR3 protein is CASSTPASGLTDTQYF. The DNA of the CDR3 is TGTGCCAGCAGTACGCCCGCTAGCGGGCTCACAGATACGCAGTATTTT.